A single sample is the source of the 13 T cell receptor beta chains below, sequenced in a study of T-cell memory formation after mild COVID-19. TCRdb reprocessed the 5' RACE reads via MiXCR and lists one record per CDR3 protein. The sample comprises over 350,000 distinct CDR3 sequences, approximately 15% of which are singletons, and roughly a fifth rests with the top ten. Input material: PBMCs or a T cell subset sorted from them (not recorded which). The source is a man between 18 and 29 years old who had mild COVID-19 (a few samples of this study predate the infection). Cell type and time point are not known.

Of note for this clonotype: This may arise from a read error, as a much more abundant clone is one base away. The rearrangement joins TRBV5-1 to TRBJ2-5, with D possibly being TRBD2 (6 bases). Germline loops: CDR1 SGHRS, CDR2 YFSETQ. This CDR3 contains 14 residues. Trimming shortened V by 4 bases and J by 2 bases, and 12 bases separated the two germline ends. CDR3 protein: CASSTRDFQETQYF. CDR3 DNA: TGCGCCAGCAGCACTCGGGACTTTCAAGAGACCCAGTACTTC.

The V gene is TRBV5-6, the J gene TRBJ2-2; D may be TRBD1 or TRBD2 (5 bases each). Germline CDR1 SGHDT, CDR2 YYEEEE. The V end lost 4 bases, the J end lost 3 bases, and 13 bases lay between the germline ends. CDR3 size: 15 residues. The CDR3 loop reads CASSPWGKDTGELFF. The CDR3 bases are TGTGCCAGCAGCCCTTGGGGGAAAGACACCGGGGAGCTGTTTTTT.

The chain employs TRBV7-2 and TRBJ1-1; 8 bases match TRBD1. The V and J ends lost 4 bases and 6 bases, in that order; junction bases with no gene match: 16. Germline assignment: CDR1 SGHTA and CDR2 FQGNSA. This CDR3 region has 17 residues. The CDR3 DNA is TGTGCCAGCAGCTGGAGGAGGGCAGGGGGCACGACGTCTGAAGCTTTCTTT. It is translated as CASSWRRAGGTTSEAFF. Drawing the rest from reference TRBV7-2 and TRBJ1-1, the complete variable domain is GAGVSQSPSNKVTEKGKDVELRCDPISGHTALYWYRQSLGQGLEFLIYFQGNSAPDKSGLPSDRFSAERTGGSVSTLTIQRTQQEDSAVYLCASSWRRAGGTTSEAFFGQGTRLTVV.

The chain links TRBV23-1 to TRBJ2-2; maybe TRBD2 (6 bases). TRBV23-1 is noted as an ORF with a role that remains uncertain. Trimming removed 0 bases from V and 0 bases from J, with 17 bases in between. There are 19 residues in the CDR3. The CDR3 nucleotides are TGCGCCAGCAGTCAATCGGGGGACTCGATAATTTCGAACACCGGGGAGCTGTTTTTT. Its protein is CASSQSGDSIISNTGELFF.

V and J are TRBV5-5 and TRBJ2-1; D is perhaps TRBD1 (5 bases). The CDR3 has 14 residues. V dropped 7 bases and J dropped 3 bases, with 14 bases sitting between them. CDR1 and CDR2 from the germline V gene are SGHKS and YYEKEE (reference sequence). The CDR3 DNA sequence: TGTGCCAGCTTCGGACAAGATCACTACAATGAGCAGTTCTTC. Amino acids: CASFGQDHYNEQFF.

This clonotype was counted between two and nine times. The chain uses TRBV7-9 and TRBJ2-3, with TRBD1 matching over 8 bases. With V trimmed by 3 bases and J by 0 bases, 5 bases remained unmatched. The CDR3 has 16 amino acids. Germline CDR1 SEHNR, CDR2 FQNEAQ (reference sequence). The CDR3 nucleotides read TGTGCCAGCAGCTTTCGACAGGGGACGAGCACAGATACGCAGTATTTT. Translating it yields CASSFRQGTSTDTQYF.

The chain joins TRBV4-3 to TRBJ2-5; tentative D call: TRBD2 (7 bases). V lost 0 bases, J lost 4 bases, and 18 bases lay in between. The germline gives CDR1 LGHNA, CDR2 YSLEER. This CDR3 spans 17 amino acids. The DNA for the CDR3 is TGCGCCAGCAGCCAAGATTGGTCGGGGGGCCTAACAGAGACCCAGTACTTC. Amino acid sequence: CASSQDWSGGLTETQYF.

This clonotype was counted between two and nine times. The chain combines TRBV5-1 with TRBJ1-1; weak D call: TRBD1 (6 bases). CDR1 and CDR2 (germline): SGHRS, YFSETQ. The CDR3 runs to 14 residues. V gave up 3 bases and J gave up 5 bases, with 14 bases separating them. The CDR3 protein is CASSSEGVWTEAFF. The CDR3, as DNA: TGCGCCAGCAGCTCAGAGGGGGTGTGGACTGAAGCTTTCTTT.

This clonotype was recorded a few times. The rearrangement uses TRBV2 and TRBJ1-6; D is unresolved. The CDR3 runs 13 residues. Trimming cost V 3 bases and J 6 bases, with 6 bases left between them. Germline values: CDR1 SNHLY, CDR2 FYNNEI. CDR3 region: CASSDYVNSPLHF. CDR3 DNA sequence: TGTGCCAGCAGTGACTATGTTAATTCACCCCTCCACTTT.

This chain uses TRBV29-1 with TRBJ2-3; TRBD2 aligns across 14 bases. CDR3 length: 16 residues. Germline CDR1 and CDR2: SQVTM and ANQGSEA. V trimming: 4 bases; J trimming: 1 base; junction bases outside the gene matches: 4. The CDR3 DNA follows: TGCAGCGTTGCCCGACTAGCGGGAGGGCGCACAGATACGCAGTATTTT. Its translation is CSVARLAGGRTDTQYF.

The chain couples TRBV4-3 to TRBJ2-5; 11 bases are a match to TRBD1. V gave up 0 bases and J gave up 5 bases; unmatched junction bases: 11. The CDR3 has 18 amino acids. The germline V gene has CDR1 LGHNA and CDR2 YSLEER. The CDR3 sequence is CASSQDGLGQGVSETQYF. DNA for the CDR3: TGCGCCAGCAGCCAAGATGGGTTGGGACAGGGGGTATCTGAGACCCAGTACTTC.

The CDR3 DNA is TGCGCCAGCAGCCGGACAGGGGGCGCTGGAGATACGCAGTATTTT. The encoded protein is CASSRTGGAGDTQYF. The genes are TRBV5-1 and TRBJ2-3; TRBD1 aligns across 11 bases. There are 15 residues in the CDR3. The V and J ends lost 4 bases and 5 bases, in that order; junction bases with no gene match: 6. Germline V gives CDR1 SGHRS, CDR2 YFSETQ.

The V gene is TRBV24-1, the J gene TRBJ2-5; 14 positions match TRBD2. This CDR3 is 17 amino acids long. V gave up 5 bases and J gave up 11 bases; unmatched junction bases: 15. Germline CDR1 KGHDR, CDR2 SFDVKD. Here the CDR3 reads CATSGEPGLAGVGSQYF. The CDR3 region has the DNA TGTGCCACCAGTGGGGAGCCGGGACTAGCGGGGGTGGGATCTCAGTACTTC.